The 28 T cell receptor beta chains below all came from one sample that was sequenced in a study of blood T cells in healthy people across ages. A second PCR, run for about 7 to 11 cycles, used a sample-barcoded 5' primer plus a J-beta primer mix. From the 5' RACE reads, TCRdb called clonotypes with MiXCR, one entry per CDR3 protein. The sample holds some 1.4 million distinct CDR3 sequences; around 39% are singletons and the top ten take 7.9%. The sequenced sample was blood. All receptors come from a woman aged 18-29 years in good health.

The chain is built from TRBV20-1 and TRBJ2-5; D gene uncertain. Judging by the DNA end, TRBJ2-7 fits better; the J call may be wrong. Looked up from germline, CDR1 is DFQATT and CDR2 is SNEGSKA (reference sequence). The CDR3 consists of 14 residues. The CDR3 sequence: CSARAIPSSDEQYF. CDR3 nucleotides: TGCAGTGCTAGAGCGATACCCAGCAGCGACGAGCAGTACTTC.

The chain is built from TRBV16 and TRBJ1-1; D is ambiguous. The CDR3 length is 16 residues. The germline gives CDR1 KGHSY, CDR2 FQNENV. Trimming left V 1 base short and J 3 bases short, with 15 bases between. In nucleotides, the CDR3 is TGTGCCAGCAGCCAATTCCCAAGGTATGGGGACACTGAAGCTTTCTTT. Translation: CASSQFPRYGDTEAFF.

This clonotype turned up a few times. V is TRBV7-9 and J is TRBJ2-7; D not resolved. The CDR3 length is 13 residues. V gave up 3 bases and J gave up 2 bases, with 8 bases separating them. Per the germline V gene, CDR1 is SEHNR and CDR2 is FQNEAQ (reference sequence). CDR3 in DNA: TGTGCCAGCAGCTTTACAACTACCTACGAGCAGTACTTC. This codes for CASSFTTTYEQYF.

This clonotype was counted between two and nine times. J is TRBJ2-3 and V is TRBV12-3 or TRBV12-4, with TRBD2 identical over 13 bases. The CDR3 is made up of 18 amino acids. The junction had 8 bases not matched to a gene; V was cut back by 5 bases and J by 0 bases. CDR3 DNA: TGTGCCAGCAGTCCGAGGACTAGCGGGGGAGAAAGCACAGATACGCAGTATTTT. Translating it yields CASSPRTSGGESTDTQYF.

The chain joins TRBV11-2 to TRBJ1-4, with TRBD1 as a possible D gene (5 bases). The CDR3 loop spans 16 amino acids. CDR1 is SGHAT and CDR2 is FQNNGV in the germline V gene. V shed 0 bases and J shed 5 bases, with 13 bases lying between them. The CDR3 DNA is TGTGCCAGCAGCTTAGAATACGGTTGGGGGAATGAAAAACTGTTTTTT. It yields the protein CASSLEYGWGNEKLFF. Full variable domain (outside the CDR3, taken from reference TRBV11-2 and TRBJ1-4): EAGVAQSPRYKIIEKRQSVAFWCNPISGHATLYWYQQILGQGPKLLIQFQNNGVVDDSQLPKDRFSAERLKGVDSTLKIQPAKLEDSAVYLCASSLEYGWGNEKLFFGSGTQLSVL.

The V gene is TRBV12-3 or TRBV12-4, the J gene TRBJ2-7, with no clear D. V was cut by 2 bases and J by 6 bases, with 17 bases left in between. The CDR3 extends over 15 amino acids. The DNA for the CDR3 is TGTGCCAGCAGTTTATGGGCCCCGGCCCCCCGCGAGCAGTACTTC. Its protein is CASSLWAPAPREQYF.

CDR3 nucleotide sequence: TGCGCCAGCAGCTTGCTCGGGGACACAGATACGCAGTATTTT. Translating gives CASSLLGDTDTQYF. The chain has TRBV5-1 and TRBJ2-3; the D gene is possibly TRBD2 (5 bases). Trimming removed 1 base at V and 2 bases at J, with 8 bases between. Germline CDR1 reads SGHRS; CDR2 reads YFSETQ. The CDR3 has 14 amino acids.

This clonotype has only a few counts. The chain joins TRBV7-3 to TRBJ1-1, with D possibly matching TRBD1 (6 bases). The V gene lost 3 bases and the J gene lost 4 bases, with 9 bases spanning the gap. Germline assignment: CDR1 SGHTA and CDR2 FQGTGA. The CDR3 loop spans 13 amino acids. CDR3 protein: CASSFSQGTEAFF. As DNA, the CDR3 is TGTGCCAGCAGCTTCTCACAGGGCACTGAAGCTTTCTTT.

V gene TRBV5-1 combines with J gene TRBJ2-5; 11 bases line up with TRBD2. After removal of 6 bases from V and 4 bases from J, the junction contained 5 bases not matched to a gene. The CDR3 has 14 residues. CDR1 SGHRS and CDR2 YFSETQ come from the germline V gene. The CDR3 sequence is CASTSGTSGETQYF. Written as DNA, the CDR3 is TGCGCCAGCACTTCTGGGACTAGCGGAGAGACCCAGTACTTC.

The CDR3 loop reads CATGGQDPYGYTF. The CDR3 region has the DNA TGTGCCACAGGCGGACAGGACCCCTATGGCTACACCTTC. V usage is TRBV7-8 and J usage is TRBJ1-2; 7 bases are a match to TRBD1. Trimming took 10 bases from V and 4 from J; bases not matched to a gene: 9. CDR3 length: 13 residues. Per the germline V gene, CDR1 is SGHVS and CDR2 is FQNEAQ.

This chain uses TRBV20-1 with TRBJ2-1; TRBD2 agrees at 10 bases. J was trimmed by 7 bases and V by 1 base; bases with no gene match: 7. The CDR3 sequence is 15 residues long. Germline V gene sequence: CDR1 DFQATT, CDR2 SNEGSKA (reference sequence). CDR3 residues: CSARGRTSGHNEQFF. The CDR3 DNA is TGCAGTGCTAGAGGGCGGACTAGCGGCCATAATGAGCAGTTCTTC.

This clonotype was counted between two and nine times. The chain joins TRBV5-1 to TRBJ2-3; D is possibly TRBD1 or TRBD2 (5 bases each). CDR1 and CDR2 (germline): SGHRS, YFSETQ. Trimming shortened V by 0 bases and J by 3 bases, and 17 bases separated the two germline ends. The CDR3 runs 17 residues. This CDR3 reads CASSLAVGRLITDTQYF. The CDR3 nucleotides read TGCGCCAGCAGCTTGGCCGTGGGACGGCTAATTACAGATACGCAGTATTTT.

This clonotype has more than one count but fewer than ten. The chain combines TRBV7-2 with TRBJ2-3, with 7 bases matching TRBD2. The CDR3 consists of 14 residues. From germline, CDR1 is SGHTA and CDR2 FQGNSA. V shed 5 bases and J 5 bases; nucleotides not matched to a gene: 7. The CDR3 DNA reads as TGTGCCAGCAGCCCGAAGCGGGGAGGAGATACGCAGTATTTT. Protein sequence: CASSPKRGGDTQYF.

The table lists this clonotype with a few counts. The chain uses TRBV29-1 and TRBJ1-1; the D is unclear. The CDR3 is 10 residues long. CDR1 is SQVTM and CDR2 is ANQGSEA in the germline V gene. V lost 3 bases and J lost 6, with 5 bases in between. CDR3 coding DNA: TGCAGCGTTGATACCCCTGAAGCTTTCTTT. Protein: CSVDTPEAFF.

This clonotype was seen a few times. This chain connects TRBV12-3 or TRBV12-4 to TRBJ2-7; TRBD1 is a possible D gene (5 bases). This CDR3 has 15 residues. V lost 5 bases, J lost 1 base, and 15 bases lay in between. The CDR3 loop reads CASSPLGAVSYEQYF. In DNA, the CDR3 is TGTGCCAGCAGTCCCCTTGGGGCAGTATCCTACGAGCAGTACTTC.

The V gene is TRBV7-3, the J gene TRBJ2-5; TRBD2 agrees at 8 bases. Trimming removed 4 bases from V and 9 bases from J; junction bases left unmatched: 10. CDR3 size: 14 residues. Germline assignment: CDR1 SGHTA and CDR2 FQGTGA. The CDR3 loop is CASSSGLVGEAQYF. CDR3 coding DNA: TGTGCCAGCAGCTCGGGACTAGTTGGGGAGGCCCAGTACTTC.

The CDR3 region is CASSEGLAGATLNNEQYF. In DNA form, the CDR3 reads TGTGCCAGCAGCGAGGGACTAGCGGGGGCCACTTTAAACAATGAGCAGTACTTC. The chain has TRBV11-1 and TRBJ2-5, with 14 bases matching TRBD2. CDR1 and CDR2 from the germline V gene are SGHAT and FQDESV (reference sequence). Trimming cost V 5 bases and J 11 bases; bases outside gene matches: 19. The CDR3 sequence is 18 residues long.

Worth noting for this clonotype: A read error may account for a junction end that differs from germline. CDR3 region: CARSQAGYNEQFF. CDR3 in DNA: TGTGCCCGCAGCCAAGCTGGTTACAATGAGCAGTTCTTC. V usage is TRBV4-2 and J usage is TRBJ2-1; D gene unclear. Germline CDR1 reads LGHNA; CDR2 reads YNFKEQ. The CDR3 loop spans 13 amino acids.

The CDR3 nucleotides read TGTGCCAGTAGTACGATAGAACTAGCGGGGAGCACAGATACGCAGTATTTT. Its protein product is CASSTIELAGSTDTQYF. This chain connects TRBV19 to TRBJ2-3; the match to TRBD2 covers 10 bases. Germline lookup yields CDR1 LNHDA and CDR2 SQIVND (reference sequence). CDR3 length: 17 amino acids. J was trimmed by 0 bases and V by 4 bases; bases with no gene match: 7.

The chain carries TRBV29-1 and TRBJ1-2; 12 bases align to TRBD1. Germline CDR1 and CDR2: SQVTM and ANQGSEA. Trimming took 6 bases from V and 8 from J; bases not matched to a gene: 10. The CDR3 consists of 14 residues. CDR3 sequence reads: CSVRGGQGANGYTF. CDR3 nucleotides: TGCAGCGTCCGGGGGGGACAGGGGGCTAACGGCTACACCTTC.

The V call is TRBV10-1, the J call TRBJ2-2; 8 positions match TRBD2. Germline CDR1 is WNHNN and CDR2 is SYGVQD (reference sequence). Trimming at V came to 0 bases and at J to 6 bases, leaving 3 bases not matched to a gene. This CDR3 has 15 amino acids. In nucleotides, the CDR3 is TGCGCCAGCAGTGAGTCAAGGACTAGCTCCGGGGAGCTGTTTTTT. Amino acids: CASSESRTSSGELFF.

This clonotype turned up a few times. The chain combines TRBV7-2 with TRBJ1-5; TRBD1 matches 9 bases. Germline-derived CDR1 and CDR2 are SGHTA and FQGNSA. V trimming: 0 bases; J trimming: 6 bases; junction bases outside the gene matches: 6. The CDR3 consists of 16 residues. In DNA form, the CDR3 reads TGTGCCAGCAGCTTAGCGACCGGGACAGGGTTTCAGCCCCAGCATTTT. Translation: CASSLATGTGFQPQHF.

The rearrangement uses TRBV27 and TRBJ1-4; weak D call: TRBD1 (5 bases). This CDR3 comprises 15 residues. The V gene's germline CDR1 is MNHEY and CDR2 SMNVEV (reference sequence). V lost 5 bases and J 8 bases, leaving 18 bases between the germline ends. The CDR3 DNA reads TGTGCCAGCAGTCCCCGGGACGGAGCTGGGGAAAAACTGTTTTTT. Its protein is CASSPRDGAGEKLFF.

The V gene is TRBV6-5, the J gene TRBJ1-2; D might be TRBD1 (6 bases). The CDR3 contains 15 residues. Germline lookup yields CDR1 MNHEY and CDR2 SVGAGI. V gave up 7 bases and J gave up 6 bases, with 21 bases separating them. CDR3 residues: CASTVGTTGSNGYTF. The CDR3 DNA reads TGTGCCAGCACCGTGGGGACGACAGGATCTAATGGCTACACCTTC.

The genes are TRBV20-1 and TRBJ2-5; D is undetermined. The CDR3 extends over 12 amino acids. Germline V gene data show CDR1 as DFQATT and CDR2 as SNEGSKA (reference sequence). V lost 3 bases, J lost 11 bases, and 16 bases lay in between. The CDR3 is CSASPQADEQYF. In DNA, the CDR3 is TGCAGTGCTAGCCCCCAGGCCGATGAGCAGTACTTC.

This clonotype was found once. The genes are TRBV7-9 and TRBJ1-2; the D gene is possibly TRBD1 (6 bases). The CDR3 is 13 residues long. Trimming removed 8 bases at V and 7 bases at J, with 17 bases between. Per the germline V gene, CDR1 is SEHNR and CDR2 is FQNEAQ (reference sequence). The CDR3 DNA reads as TGTGCCAGCGGGGGCGGGGGATTCGGTGGCTACACCTTC. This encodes CASGGGGFGGYTF.

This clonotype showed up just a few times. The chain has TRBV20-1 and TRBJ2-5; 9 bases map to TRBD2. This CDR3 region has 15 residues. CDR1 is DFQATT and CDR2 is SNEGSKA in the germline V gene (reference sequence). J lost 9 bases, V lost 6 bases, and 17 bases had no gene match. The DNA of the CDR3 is TGCAGTGCCCCCCAGGTGGCTAGCGGGATTGAGGCCCAGTACTTC. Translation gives CSAPQVASGIEAQYF.

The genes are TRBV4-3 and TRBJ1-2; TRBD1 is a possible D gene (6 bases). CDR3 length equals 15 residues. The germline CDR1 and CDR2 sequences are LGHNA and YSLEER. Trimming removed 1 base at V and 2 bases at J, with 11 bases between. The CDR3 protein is CASSQGYRDNYGYTF. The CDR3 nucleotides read TGCGCCAGCAGCCAAGGGTACAGGGACAACTATGGCTACACCTTC.